The text below deals with one T cell receptor beta chain. This sample is part of a study of blood T cell repertoires in COVID-19. Study-wide context: Specimens from acute and convalescent COVID-19 originated in the United States, Italy and Spain. Sources were T cells, B-cell-depleted T cells, or PBMCs; the material itself was cDNA or gDNA.

The length of the CDR3 is 14 residues. Germline loops: CDR1 MNHEY, CDR2 SMNVEV (reference sequence). Trimming pared 6 bases from V and 1 base from J, leaving 12 bases between. In the authors' methods: For nucleated cells, counts were estimated from reference gene primer amplification. Sequencing was performed with immunoSEQ multiplex PCR; in TCRdb, only in-frame clones are kept and a portion is missing. The V and J calls and clone size come from that table; D and trimming were worked out from the DNA. This sample carries roughly 26,000 clones, 83% of them seen once, and the ten largest clones take about 24%.

This chain links TRBV27 with TRBJ1-1; D remains ambiguous. The sequenced material came from peripheral blood. This clonotype was obtained from a human donor in a cohort sampled during active COVID-19. The CDR3 DNA is TGTGCCAGCAGCCGATTACAGAGGAACACTGAAGCTTTCTTT. Protein product: CASSRLQRNTEAFF.